This TCR beta chain originates from a study of T-cell reconstitution after alpha-beta-depleted transplantation in children. Study-level results: Some patients owed their high day-60 TCRbeta diversity to surviving recipient T cells and thymic progenitors. After one year, T-cell counts and TCRbeta diversity mostly came from new T cells. Several hundred rapidly expanded clones from non-depleted graft cells reportedly supplied alpha-beta T cells about two months post-transplant.

As it was prepared, the TCRbeta library received unique molecular identifiers. Each CDR3 protein is one row after TCRdb ran MiXCR on the PCR reads. The sample holds about 300,000 distinct CDR3 sequences; 7.5% to 9% are singletons and the top ten take approximately 9.6%. This CDR3 region has 12 residues. Germline lookup yields CDR1 SGHNT and CDR2 YYREEE (reference sequence). Losses at the gene ends were 4 bases for V and 8 bases for J; bases not matched to a gene: 4. On this clonotype: No antigen is known for it.

The genes are TRBV5-4 and TRBJ1-2; 8 bases map to TRBD1. Sequences were derived from peripheral blood, sampled 360 days after TCRalphabeta/CD19-depleted stem cell transplant. The sequence was collected from a female patient aged 2-9 years who had a stem cell transplant for Fanconi anemia, so the T cells may come from the graft donor. CDR3 region: CASSLRDRGYTF. Written as DNA, the CDR3 is TGTGCCAGCAGCCTCCGGGACAGGGGCTACACCTTC.